Each of the 28 T cell receptor beta chains below was sequenced from the same sample in a study of blood T cells in healthy people across ages. A second PCR of about 7 to 12 cycles used a sample-barcoded 5' primer and a J-beta primer mix. TCRdb reprocessed the 5' RACE reads with MiXCR, giving one entry per CDR3 protein. The sample includes about 1.6 million distinct CDR3 sequences, roughly 30% of them seen just once. The material sequenced was blood. These receptors all come from a woman under 40 in good health.

About this clonotype itself: The junction and the germline gene differ at one end; a read error may be behind it. The gene calls are TRBV20-1 and TRBJ2-2; D possibly corresponds to TRBD2 (5 bases). This CDR3 has 13 residues. Germline V gene data show CDR1 as DFQATT and CDR2 as SNEGSKA (reference sequence). This CDR3 is CSARDRRAGERFF. In DNA, the CDR3 is TGCAGTGCTAGAGATCGGCGGGCCGGGGAGCGGTTTTTT.

This clonotype was detected many times. The V and J genes are TRBV7-2 and TRBJ2-1, with TRBD2 matching 9 bases. Germline V lookup: CDR1 SGHTA, CDR2 FQGNSA. The CDR3 has 15 residues. After removal of 5 bases from V and 6 bases from J, the junction contained 8 bases not matched to a gene. The DNA of the CDR3 is TGTGCCAGCAGCCCGTTAGCGGGGGCGTCCAATGAGCAGTTCTTC. Amino acid sequence: CASSPLAGASNEQFF.

This clonotype was counted between two and nine times. This chain links TRBV7-2 with TRBJ2-7; D not certain. This CDR3 has 12 residues. Deletions cut 5 bases from V and 2 bases from J, with 7 bases between. Germline CDR1 and CDR2: SGHTA and FQGNSA. The CDR3 DNA is TGTGCCAGCAGCGTCACTACCTACGAGCAGTACTTC. The encoded protein is CASSVTTYEQYF.

This clonotype was picked up one time. The J gene is TRBJ2-2, the V gene TRBV24-1, with D perhaps TRBD2 (6 bases). Germline V gives CDR1 KGHDR, CDR2 SFDVKD. The CDR3 covers 17 residues. The V end lost 4 bases, the J end lost 3 bases, and 17 bases lay between the germline ends. The CDR3 protein is CATSDFNTGGDTGELFF. The CDR3 bases are TGTGCCACCAGTGACTTTAACACGGGCGGGGACACCGGGGAGCTGTTTTTT.

This clonotype was recorded many times. V gene TRBV29-1 combines with J gene TRBJ1-2; no clear D gene. The CDR3 covers 12 residues. Germline V gene sequence: CDR1 SQVTM, CDR2 ANQGSEA. V lost 0 bases and J 4 bases, leaving 6 bases between the germline ends. Here the CDR3 reads CSVEDSSYGYTF. In DNA form, the CDR3 reads TGCAGCGTTGAAGACAGCTCCTATGGCTACACCTTC.

The CDR3 here is CASSPGAVDYGYTF. Written as DNA, the CDR3 is TGTGCCAGCTCCCCCGGGGCAGTCGACTATGGCTACACCTTC. The J gene is TRBJ1-2, the V gene TRBV18, with a tentative D call TRBD1 (5 bases). V was trimmed by 6 bases and J by 3 bases, leaving 14 bases between them. The CDR3 is 14 residues long. Germline V lookup: CDR1 KGHSH, CDR2 LQKENI.

This chain links TRBV5-1 with TRBJ2-1; 9 bases agree with TRBD2. V was pared by 2 bases and J by 7 bases, with 13 bases of the junction left unmatched. Per germline, CDR1 SGHRS and CDR2 YFSETQ. The CDR3 has 17 amino acids. The DNA of the CDR3 is TGCGCCAGCAGCTTTTCCCCGGGACTAGCAGCGGAGAATGAGCAGTTCTTC. It translates to CASSFSPGLAAENEQFF.

The rearrangement links TRBV10-3 to TRBJ2-1; 9 bases are a match to TRBD2. The J call could be wrong; TRBJ2-7 is a better fit for the DNA end. Germline assignment: CDR1 ENHRY and CDR2 SYGVKD. The CDR3 runs to 16 residues. The CDR3 DNA sequence: TGTGCCATCAGTGAGTCAGGAGCGGGGGGTTACAATGAGCAGTACTTC. Translation: CAISESGAGGYNEQYF.

CDR3 DNA: TGTGCCAGCAATTTTGGGGACTATGGCTACACCTTC. Encoded protein: CASNFGDYGYTF. The chain combines TRBV28 with TRBJ1-2; D is unresolved. This CDR3 comprises 12 residues. Germline assignment: CDR1 MDHEN and CDR2 SYDVKM. V lost 7 bases and J lost 3, with 9 bases in between.

In its sample, this clonotype was seen many times. The chain is built from TRBV15 and TRBJ2-3, with 10 bases aligning to TRBD1. Germline assignment: CDR1 LNHNV and CDR2 YYDKDF (reference sequence). This CDR3 region has 15 residues. The V and J ends lost 3 bases and 2 bases, in that order; junction bases with no gene match: 2. The CDR3 nucleotides read TGTGCCACCAGCAGCGGGACAGGGGACACAGATACGCAGTATTTT. Translation gives CATSSGTGDTDTQYF.

The rearrangement uses TRBV20-1 and TRBJ2-5; TRBD2 matches 7 bases. Trimming removed 6 bases from V and 3 bases from J; junction bases left unmatched: 7. This CDR3 spans 13 amino acids. CDR1 and CDR2 (germline): DFQATT, SNEGSKA (reference sequence). CDR3 nucleotide sequence: TGCAGTGCCTCCGGGACTACGGAAGAGACCCAGTACTTC. Its translation: CSASGTTEETQYF.

With regard to this clonotype: The junction differs from germline at one of its ends, possibly a read error. The chain is built from TRBV5-5 and TRBJ2-5; D ambiguous. Near its end, the DNA agrees better with TRBJ2-7, so the J call may be wrong. The CDR3 is 15 amino acids. The germline V gene has CDR1 SGHKS and CDR2 YYEKEE (reference sequence). The CDR3: CASSSNHIGSCEQYF. As DNA, the CDR3 is TGTGCCAGCAGCTCCAACCACATTGGCTCCTGCGAGCAGTACTTC.

The chain joins TRBV5-1 to TRBJ2-3, with D perhaps TRBD2 (6 bases). The CDR3 runs 16 residues. Trimming pared 4 bases from V and 0 bases from J, leaving 15 bases between. Germline CDR1 reads SGHRS; CDR2 reads YFSETQ. The CDR3 DNA reads TGCGCCAGCAGCCCTAGTGGTAGCGGAAGCACAGATACGCAGTATTTT. Translation gives CASSPSGSGSTDTQYF.

This clonotype was seen more than once but under ten times. The rearrangement links TRBV7-2 to TRBJ2-1; D is uncertain. Germline V CDR1 and CDR2: SGHTA, FQGNSA. Trimming shortened V by 2 bases and J by 5 bases, and 7 bases separated the two germline ends. The CDR3 has 13 residues. The CDR3 DNA reads as TGTGCCAGCAGCTTACGCACCCACAATGAGCAGTTCTTC. It codes for CASSLRTHNEQFF. Full variable domain (rest looked up from reference TRBV7-2 and TRBJ2-1): GAGVSQSPSNKVTEKGKDVELRCDPISGHTALYWYRQSLGQGLEFLIYFQGNSAPDKSGLPSDRFSAERTGGSVSTLTIQRTQQEDSAVYLCASSLRTHNEQFFGPGTRLTVL.

This clonotype was counted only a few times. The chain has TRBV10-3 and TRBJ2-1; TRBD1 matches at 7 bases. V lost 0 bases to trimming and J lost 9 bases; unmatched junction nucleotides: 5. The CDR3 runs 14 residues. Germline loops: CDR1 ENHRY, CDR2 SYGVKD. This CDR3 reads CAISESARDSEQFF. The CDR3, as DNA: TGTGCCATCAGTGAGTCAGCCAGGGACAGTGAGCAGTTCTTC.

The gene calls are TRBV6-4 and TRBJ2-1, with D uncertain. This CDR3 has 12 residues. Trimming stripped 9 bases from V and 7 bases from J, with 13 bases between. Germline CDR1 and CDR2: MRHNA and SNTAGT. CDR3 region: CASVSLENEQFF. The CDR3 nucleotides read TGTGCCAGTGTCTCCCTAGAGAATGAGCAGTTCTTC.

This clonotype occurred many times. V usage is TRBV7-2 and J usage is TRBJ2-1; a possible D gene is TRBD2 (6 bases). The V end lost 3 bases, the J end lost 12 bases, and 12 bases lay between the germline ends. The length of the CDR3 is 12 residues. Germline CDR1 and CDR2: SGHTA and FQGNSA. DNA of the CDR3: TGTGCCAGCAGCTTGACTCAGGGAGGGCAGTTCTTC. Its translation: CASSLTQGGQFF.

V and J are TRBV4-1 and TRBJ2-1; D might be TRBD2 (5 bases). CDR3 length: 19 residues. The V gene lost 4 bases and the J gene lost 8 bases, with 30 bases spanning the gap. Germline-derived CDR1 and CDR2 are MGHRA and YSYEKL. In DNA form, the CDR3 reads TGCGCCAGCAGCCCCGGCGTCCGCCTAGCTACCCCTTTTTTGTATGAGCAGTTCTTC. It codes for CASSPGVRLATPFLYEQFF.

As for this clonotype: One end of the junction varies from germline; a read error may be responsible. The chain couples TRBV6-2 or TRBV6-3 to TRBJ2-3; D unresolved. The germline V gene encodes CDR1 MNHEY and CDR2 SVGEGT. The CDR3 runs to 14 residues. The CDR3 sequence: CASSYRLPTDTLYF. Written as DNA, the CDR3 is TGTGCCAGCAGTTACCGACTTCCCACAGATACGCTGTATTTT.

This rearrangement joins TRBV6-5 to TRBJ2-5, with D tentatively TRBD1 or TRBD2 (5 bases each). Trimming took off 6 bases at V and 4 bases at J, with 21 bases between the two ends. The germline V gene has CDR1 MNHEY and CDR2 SVGAGI. The CDR3 is 16 amino acids. Written as DNA, the CDR3 is TGTGCCAGCAGCCCATCTTACGGGGCGAGTGTAGAGACCCAGTACTTC. This sequence encodes CASSPSYGASVETQYF.

The V and J genes are TRBV24-1 and TRBJ2-5; 7 nucleotides line up with TRBD1. The better agreement between TRBJ2-7 and the DNA end casts doubt on the J call. This CDR3 region has 13 residues. Germline-derived CDR1 and CDR2 are KGHDR and SFDVKD. In DNA form, the CDR3 reads TGTGCCACCAGTACAGACAGGGCCCACGAGCAGTACTTC. Its translation: CATSTDRAHEQYF.

This chain joins TRBV20-1 and TRBJ2-1, with 11 bases identical to TRBD2. Per germline, CDR1 DFQATT and CDR2 SNEGSKA (reference sequence). CDR3 length: 13 amino acids. V dropped 7 bases and J dropped 5; count of bases not matched to a gene: 4. The CDR3: CSVPGLADNEQFF. Written as DNA, the CDR3 is TGCAGTGTCCCGGGACTAGCGGACAATGAGCAGTTCTTC.

The gene calls are TRBV20-1 and TRBJ2-4; 10 bases match TRBD1. Germline V gene lookup returns CDR1 DFQATT and CDR2 SNEGSKA (reference sequence). V dropped 6 bases and J dropped 9; count of bases not matched to a gene: 2. The CDR3 length is 11 residues. DNA for the CDR3: TGCAGTGCCCGACAGGGGGCCATTCAGTACTTC. This encodes CSARQGAIQYF.

V and J are TRBV20-1 and TRBJ2-4; the match to TRBD1 covers 7 bases. The J call may not be correct, given that the DNA end is closer to TRBJ2-7. The CDR3 has 14 residues. Germline lookup yields CDR1 DFQATT and CDR2 SNEGSKA (reference sequence). CDR3 nucleotides: TGCAGTGCTAGAGATCCGCAGGGGGTGGGCGAGCAGTACTTC. It encodes CSARDPQGVGEQYF.

This clonotype was observed a few times. The chain joins TRBV7-9 to TRBJ2-3; D possibly uses TRBD1 or TRBD2 (6 bases each). V was cut by 4 bases and J by 3 bases, with 11 bases left in between. The V gene's germline CDR1 is SEHNR and CDR2 FQNEAQ (reference sequence). This CDR3 has 14 amino acids. The CDR3 here is CASSSRGETDTQYF. The CDR3 coding sequence is TGTGCCAGCAGCTCGAGGGGGGAGACAGATACGCAGTATTTT.

In this sample, this clonotype turned up many times. The V call is TRBV27, the J call TRBJ2-7; 8 nucleotides agree with TRBD1. Trimming removed 5 bases from V and 0 bases from J; junction bases left unmatched: 9. CDR3 length: 16 amino acids. Germline CDR1 MNHEY, CDR2 SMNVEV (reference sequence). CDR3 nucleotides: TGTGCCAGCAGTCCCAAACAGGGGGTAGGCTCCTACGAGCAGTACTTC. This translates into CASSPKQGVGSYEQYF.

This clonotype was observed at least ten times. This rearrangement joins TRBV27 to TRBJ2-7; D unresolved. Deletions cut 6 bases from V and 1 base from J, with 4 bases between. CDR1 and CDR2 from the germline V gene are MNHEY and SMNVEV (reference sequence). This CDR3 contains 11 residues. The chain's CDR3 is CASRGSYEQYF. The CDR3 DNA is TGTGCCAGCAGGGGTTCCTACGAGCAGTACTTC.

Comments on this clonotype: At one end, the junction sequence differs from germline, possibly due to a read error. Here the CDR3 DNA reads TGTGCCGGCAGCGTAGACATGGGACTAGCGGGGGGGCACAATGAGCAGTTCTTC. Protein: CAGSVDMGLAGGHNEQFF. V usage is TRBV9 and J usage is TRBJ2-1, with 16 bases aligning to TRBD2. Per germline, CDR1 SGDLS and CDR2 YYNGEE. CDR3 length: 18 residues.